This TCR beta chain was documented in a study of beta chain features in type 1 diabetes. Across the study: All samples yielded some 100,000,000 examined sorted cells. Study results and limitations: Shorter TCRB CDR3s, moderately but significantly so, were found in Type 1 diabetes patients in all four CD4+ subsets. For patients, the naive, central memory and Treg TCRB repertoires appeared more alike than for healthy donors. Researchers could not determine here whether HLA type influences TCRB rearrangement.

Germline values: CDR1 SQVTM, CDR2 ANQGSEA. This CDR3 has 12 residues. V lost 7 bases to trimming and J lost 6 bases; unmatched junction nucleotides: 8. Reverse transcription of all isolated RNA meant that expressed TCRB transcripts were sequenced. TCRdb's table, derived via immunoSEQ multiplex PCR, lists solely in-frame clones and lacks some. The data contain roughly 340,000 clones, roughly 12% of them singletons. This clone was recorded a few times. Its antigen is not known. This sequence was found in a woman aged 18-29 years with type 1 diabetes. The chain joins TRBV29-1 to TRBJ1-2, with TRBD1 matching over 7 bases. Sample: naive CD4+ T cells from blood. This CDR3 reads CSGKGQTDGYTF. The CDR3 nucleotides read TGCAGCGGTAAGGGACAGACAGATGGCTACACCTTC.